This T cell receptor beta chain was profiled in a study of cytomegalovirus exposure and HLA in healthy donors. Healthy bone marrow donors formed the donor group. Primers included in the PCR were 60 Vbeta and 13 Jbeta primers. Measured with immunoSEQ multiplex PCR; TCRdb has only the in-frame clones, and not every one. The sample contains 110,000 to 150,000 clones, roughly a tenth of which appear only once. The CDR3 sequence is 18 residues long. The V segment lost 1 base and the J segment 5 bases; nucleotides outside the gene matches: 8. CDR1 is LGHNA, CDR2 YSLEER, per germline. The chain recombines TRBV4-3 with TRBJ2-2; 12 bases fit TRBD2. Input material: PBMCs. The clonotype was recovered from a male donor in good health and CMV-seronegative. CDR3 nucleotides: TGCGCCAGCAGCCAAGTGGCTAGCGGGAGGGCGGGGACCGGGGAGCTGTTTTTT. Its translation: CASSQVASGRAGTGELFF.